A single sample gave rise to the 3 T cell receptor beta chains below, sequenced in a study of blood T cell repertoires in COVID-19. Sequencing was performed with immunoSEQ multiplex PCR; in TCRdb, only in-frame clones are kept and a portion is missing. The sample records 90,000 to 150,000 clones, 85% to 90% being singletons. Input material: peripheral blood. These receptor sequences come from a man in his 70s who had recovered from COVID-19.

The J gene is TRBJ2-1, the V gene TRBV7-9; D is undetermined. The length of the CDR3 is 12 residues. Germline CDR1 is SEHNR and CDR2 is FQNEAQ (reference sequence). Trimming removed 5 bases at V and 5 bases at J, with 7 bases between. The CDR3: CASSLLNNEQFF. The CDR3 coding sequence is TGTGCCAGCAGCCTTCTAAACAATGAGCAGTTCTTC.

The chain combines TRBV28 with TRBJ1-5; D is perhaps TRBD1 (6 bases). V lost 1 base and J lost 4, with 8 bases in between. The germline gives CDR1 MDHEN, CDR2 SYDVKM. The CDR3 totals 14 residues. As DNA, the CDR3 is TGTGCCAGCAGTTTATTTCAGGGGAATCAGCCCCAGCATTTT. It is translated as CASSLFQGNQPQHF.

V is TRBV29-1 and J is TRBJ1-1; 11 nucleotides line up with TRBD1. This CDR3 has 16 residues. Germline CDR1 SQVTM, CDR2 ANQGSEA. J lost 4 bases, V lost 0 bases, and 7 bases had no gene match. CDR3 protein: CSVEDRSGTGGTEAFF. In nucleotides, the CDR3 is TGCAGCGTTGAAGATCGGTCCGGGACAGGGGGCACTGAAGCTTTCTTT.